The clone carrying this T cell receptor (beta chain) has a single count. Its cognate antigen is unknown. This sample was included in a study of cytomegalovirus exposure and HLA in healthy donors. Study results and caveats: At a 0.05 false discovery rate, a later analysis found some 18,000 TCR beta sequences to be associated with HLA alleles. Cytomegalovirus association was assigned to under 200 TCR beta chains.

PCR amplification relied on 60 Vbeta primers (plus 13 Jbeta primers). The method was immunoSEQ multiplex PCR; TCRdb's version includes in-frame clones alone and lacks a portion of them. The repertoire holds 120,000 or so clones, with around three quarters as singletons. Germline V lookup: CDR1 SGHTA, CDR2 FQGTGA. The CDR3 has 15 residues. Trimming at V came to 5 bases and at J to 2 bases, leaving 3 bases not matched to a gene. Healthy bone marrow donors made up the cohort. The V call is TRBV7-3, the J call TRBJ2-6, with 7 bases that match TRBD2. This clonotype originated in a man aged 18 to 29 in good health and CMV-seronegative. Sequencing used PBMCs. CDR3 DNA sequence: TGTGCCAGCAGCGGTGGACTAGCTGGGGCCAACGTCCTGACTTTC. Translation: CASSGGLAGANVLTF.